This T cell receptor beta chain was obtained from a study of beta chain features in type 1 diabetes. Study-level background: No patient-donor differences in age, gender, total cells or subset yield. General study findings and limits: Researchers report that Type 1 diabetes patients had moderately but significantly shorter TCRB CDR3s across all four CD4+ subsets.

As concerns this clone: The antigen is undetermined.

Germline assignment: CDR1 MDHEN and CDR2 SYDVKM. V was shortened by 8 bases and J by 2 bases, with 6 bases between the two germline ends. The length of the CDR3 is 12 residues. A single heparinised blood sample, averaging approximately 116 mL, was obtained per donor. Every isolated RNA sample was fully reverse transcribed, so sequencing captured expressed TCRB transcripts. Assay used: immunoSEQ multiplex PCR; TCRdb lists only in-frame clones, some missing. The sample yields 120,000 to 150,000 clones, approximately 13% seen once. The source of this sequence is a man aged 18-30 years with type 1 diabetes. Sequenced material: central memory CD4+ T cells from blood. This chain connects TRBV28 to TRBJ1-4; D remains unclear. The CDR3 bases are TGTGCCAGCCGTAAGACTAATGAAAAACTGTTTTTT. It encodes CASRKTNEKLFF.